The entry that follows covers one TCR beta chain sequence. Produced via immunoSEQ multiplex PCR; TCRdb's table is partial and in-frame only. The sample records approximately 49,000 clones, 80% to 95% being singletons. Germline CDR1 and CDR2: SGHTA and FQGTGA. Between the trimmed V and J ends, which lost 5 bases and 0 bases, there was a span of 10 bases. This CDR3 comprises 15 residues. These data are taken from a study of technical replicates of blood from several donors. The clonotype originates from a human donor in good health. Some clones in this sample may be carry-over from other donors' samples. The V and J genes are TRBV7-3 and TRBJ1-4; D perhaps matches TRBD1 (5 bases). The sample comprised PBMCs. Here the CDR3 reads CASSDPGPTNEKLFF. In nucleotides, the CDR3 is TGTGCCAGCAGCGACCCAGGGCCAACTAATGAAAAACTGTTTTTT.